A single sample gave rise to the 21 T cell receptor beta chains below, sequenced in a study of blood T cell repertoires in COVID-19. The protocol was immunoSEQ multiplex PCR, while the TCRdb copy is restricted to in-frame clones and leaves out a portion. Found here are 300,000 to 350,000 clones, over 80% of them singletons; the top ten hold roughly 8.9%. The sample comprised peripheral blood. The receptors stem from a man between 25 and 39 years old with COVID-19, enrolled during active disease.

This sequence joins TRBV7-2 and TRBJ2-3; a weak D match, TRBD1 (6 bases). V lost 0 bases to trimming and J lost 4 bases, with 11 bases between them. There are 15 residues in the CDR3. CDR1 is SGHTA and CDR2 is FQGNSA in the germline V gene. The CDR3 nucleotides read TGTGCCAGCAGCTTAGCGGGGGCGGTTTCAGATACGCAGTATTTT. Translating gives CASSLAGAVSDTQYF.

The J gene is TRBJ1-5, the V gene TRBV29-1, with 7 nucleotides matching TRBD1. Germline V lookup: CDR1 SQVTM, CDR2 ANQGSEA. This CDR3 is built from 13 residues. With 7 bases clipped from V and 3 bases from J, the junction kept 6 bases outside the gene matches. CDR3 DNA sequence: TGCAGCGCTACAACAGGGGCCAATCAGCCCCAGCATTTT. Protein product: CSATTGANQPQHF.

This chain uses TRBV27 with TRBJ2-2; the match to TRBD2 covers 8 bases. The CDR3 runs 18 residues. V lost 5 bases, J lost 5 bases, and 16 bases stayed unmatched. The germline CDR1 and CDR2 sequences are MNHEY and SMNVEV (reference sequence). DNA for the CDR3: TGTGCCAGCAGTCTCAGGACTAGCCGCGCGAGGGCGACCGGGGAGCTGTTTTTT. As protein: CASSLRTSRARATGELFF.

The rearrangement links TRBV6-4 to TRBJ2-1, with 8 positions matching TRBD2. Trimming cost V 0 bases and J 1 base; bases outside gene matches: 2. CDR3 length: 16 amino acids. Per germline, CDR1 MRHNA and CDR2 SNTAGT. CDR3 loop: CASSDSSSGSYNEQFF. CDR3 bases: TGTGCCAGCAGTGACTCTTCTAGCGGGTCCTACAATGAGCAGTTCTTC.

This clone came up once. The V gene is TRBV5-6, the J gene TRBJ1-6, with D perhaps matching TRBD1 (6 bases). Germline V gives CDR1 SGHDT, CDR2 YYEEEE. This CDR3 contains 16 residues. V lost 0 bases and J lost 4, with 11 bases in between. The CDR3 DNA follows: TGTGCCAGCAGCTTGGGTTCGGGACATTATAATTCACCCCTCCACTTT. This sequence encodes CASSLGSGHYNSPLHF.

The CDR3 region has the DNA TGTGCCAGCAGTGAAGAGATAGGGGGTGGTGGCTACACCTTC. It specifies CASSEEIGGGGYTF. The chain uses TRBV6-1 and TRBJ1-2, with D maybe TRBD1 (6 bases). The germline V gene has CDR1 MNHNS and CDR2 SASEGT. V was clipped by 1 base and J by 7 bases, with 13 bases between them. This CDR3 is 14 amino acids long.

This clone was picked up one time. The chain joins TRBV7-6 to TRBJ2-5; 9 bases fit TRBD2. This CDR3 spans 17 amino acids. The germline gives CDR1 SGHVS, CDR2 FNYEAQ. With V trimmed by 4 bases and J by 2 bases, 11 bases remained unmatched. For the CDR3, the DNA is TGTGCCAGCAGCTCTCCCAGCCAGCGGGGGGCACAAGAGACCCAGTACTTC. Translating gives CASSSPSQRGAQETQYF.

J is TRBJ2-2 and V is TRBV19; TRBD2 is a possible D gene (6 bases). Germline V gene data show CDR1 as LNHDA and CDR2 as SQIVND (reference sequence). V lost 1 base, J lost 5 bases, and 8 bases lay in between. This CDR3 is built from 14 residues. The CDR3 is CASSIVGSTGELFF. The CDR3 DNA follows: TGTGCCAGTAGTATAGTCGGGAGTACCGGGGAGCTGTTTTTT.

The V and J genes are TRBV19 and TRBJ1-2, with 9 bases aligning to TRBD1. The germline CDR1 and CDR2 sequences are LNHDA and SQIVND (reference sequence). With V trimmed by 5 bases and J by 6 bases, 4 bases remained unmatched. The CDR3 is made up of 13 amino acids. The CDR3 protein is CASSSGQGNGYTF. The CDR3, as DNA: TGTGCCAGTAGTTCTGGACAGGGGAATGGCTACACCTTC.

This chain connects TRBV19 to TRBJ2-2; D gene uncertain. Germline CDR1 and CDR2: LNHDA and SQIVND (reference sequence). The CDR3 is 14 residues long. The V and J ends lost 1 base and 7 bases respectively, with 10 bases between them. The CDR3 DNA reads TGTGCCAGTAGTATAGTCGTAGTGATCGGGGAGCTGTTTTTT. It is translated as CASSIVVVIGELFF.

The chain employs TRBV18 and TRBJ2-4, with 7 bases that match TRBD1. The V and J ends lost 1 base and 8 bases, in that order; junction bases with no gene match: 5. From germline, CDR1 is KGHSH and CDR2 LQKENI. The CDR3 totals 14 residues. CDR3 sequence: CASSPREGADIQYF. In DNA, the CDR3 is TGTGCCAGCTCACCACGCGAGGGGGCCGACATTCAGTACTTC.

The CDR3 spells CASSLGLAGAPQETQYF. CDR3 DNA: TGTGCCAGCAGCTTGGGACTAGCGGGAGCGCCTCAAGAGACCCAGTACTTC. The chain is built from TRBV5-8 and TRBJ2-5, with 12 bases fitting TRBD2. The CDR3 spans 17 residues. CDR1 and CDR2 (germline): SGHTS, YDEGEE. The V segment lost 0 bases and the J segment 2 bases; nucleotides outside the gene matches: 5.

V is TRBV29-1 and J is TRBJ2-5; D might be TRBD1 (6 bases). CDR3 length equals 13 residues. The germline V and J ends were trimmed by 4 bases and 3 bases, with 12 bases remaining between them. CDR1 is SQVTM, CDR2 ANQGSEA, per germline. The CDR3 region is CSVVRGSEETQYF. In DNA form, the CDR3 reads TGCAGCGTTGTCAGGGGTTCGGAAGAGACCCAGTACTTC.

The chain recombines TRBV28 with TRBJ1-3; D may be TRBD1 (6 bases). The CDR3 has 14 residues. Germline CDR1 and CDR2: MDHEN and SYDVKM. The ends were cut back, 4 bases at V and 7 bases at J, with 14 bases in the middle. This chain's CDR3 is CASSSQGGRNTIYF. The CDR3 nucleotides read TGTGCCAGCAGTTCACAGGGCGGTCGGAACACCATATATTTT.

J is TRBJ1-5 and V is TRBV6-5; D perhaps matches TRBD1 (6 bases). Germline assignment: CDR1 MNHEY and CDR2 SVGAGI. This CDR3 has 16 residues. With 4 bases removed from V and 3 bases from J, the gap between germline ends came to 16 bases. This chain's CDR3 is CASSSVPGHFNQPQHF. The CDR3 DNA reads as TGTGCCAGCAGTTCCGTCCCGGGACATTTCAATCAGCCCCAGCATTTT.

This rearrangement joins TRBV6-5 to TRBJ2-1; tentatively, D is TRBD2 (7 bases). The CDR3 loop spans 14 amino acids. With 4 bases removed from V and 2 bases from J, the gap between germline ends came to 9 bases. Germline CDR1 reads MNHEY; CDR2 reads SVGAGI. CDR3: CASSSGGPYNEQFF. As DNA, the CDR3 is TGTGCCAGCAGTTCCGGGGGGCCCTACAATGAGCAGTTCTTC.

The chain employs TRBV4-3 and TRBJ2-7, with 8 bases lining up with TRBD2. Germline values: CDR1 LGHNA, CDR2 YSLEER. This CDR3 comprises 16 residues. V trimming: 0 bases; J trimming: 4 bases; junction bases outside the gene matches: 8. As DNA, the CDR3 is TGCGCCAGCAGCCAAGATCGCGGGACTAGGTTGTACGAGCAGTACTTC. This encodes CASSQDRGTRLYEQYF.

The rearrangement links TRBV11-2 to TRBJ1-1, with a tentative D call TRBD1 (6 bases). Germline V lookup: CDR1 SGHAT, CDR2 FQNNGV. CDR3 length equals 16 residues. Trimming shortened V by 0 bases and J by 5 bases, and 16 bases separated the two germline ends. The DNA of the CDR3 is TGTGCCAGCAGCTTAGACGCAGGCAGGGGTGGGACTGAAGCTTTCTTT. This gives the protein CASSLDAGRGGTEAFF. Supplemented by reference TRBV11-2 and TRBJ1-1, the full variable domain reads EAGVAQSPRYKIIEKRQSVAFWCNPISGHATLYWYQQILGQGPKLLIQFQNNGVVDDSQLPKDRFSAERLKGVDSTLKIQPAKLEDSAVYLCASSLDAGRGGTEAFFGQGTRLTVV.

V usage is TRBV6-2 or TRBV6-3 and J usage is TRBJ2-7; TRBD2 matches at 14 bases. The V segment lost 1 base and the J segment 7 bases; nucleotides outside the gene matches: 9. Germline V gene sequence: CDR1 MNHEY, CDR2 SVGEGT. The CDR3 covers 17 residues. In nucleotides, the CDR3 is TGTGCCAGCAGTTACTTAACCCTAGGGACTAGCGGGAGAGAGCAGTACTTC. Amino acid sequence: CASSYLTLGTSGREQYF.

The CDR3 here is CSVDLVGNTGELFF. CDR3 nucleotides: TGCAGCGTTGACCTTGTCGGGAACACCGGGGAGCTGTTTTTT. This chain uses TRBV29-1 with TRBJ2-2, with no clear D. V lost 3 bases to trimming and J lost 1 base, with 9 bases between them. Germline loops: CDR1 SQVTM, CDR2 ANQGSEA. The CDR3 has 14 residues.

The chain is built from TRBV29-1 and TRBJ2-1, with D unclear. Looked up from germline, CDR1 is SQVTM and CDR2 is ANQGSEA. This CDR3 region has 15 residues. V was trimmed by 0 bases and J by 0 bases, leaving 9 bases between them. For the CDR3, the DNA is TGCAGCGTTGAAGATTCTACCCTCTCCTACAATGAGCAGTTCTTC. Translation: CSVEDSTLSYNEQFF.